This T cell receptor beta chain is from a study of shared clonotypes between healthy human individuals. Study-wide findings and caveats: Specimens sampled were limited to blood, with tissue repertoires likely differing. The authors expected sequencing depth to affect clonotype sharing among donors.

Comment on this clone: Its antigen is currently unknown.

Profiling relied on immunoSEQ multiplex PCR, and the TCRdb table lists in-frame clones only, not all of them. The profile shows approximately 2,200,000 clones, around 93% of them singletons. Naive CD8 isolation took CD45RO-negative cells positively selected for CCR7 and excluded terminally differentiated effector memory CD45RA+ cells. The donors, healthy adults who were HIV-negative, had experienced no recent acute infections or vaccinations. Specimen: naive CD8+ T cells from PBMCs. The TCR was taken from a man aged 18 to 30 in good health. Some clones in this sample may be carry-over from other donors' samples.

The CDR3 DNA is TGTGCCAGCAGCTTAGAGAGGGCCCACGAGCAGTACTTC. Amino acids: CASSLERAHEQYF. V gene TRBV7-7 combines with J gene TRBJ2-7; maybe TRBD2 (5 bases). Germline values: CDR1 SSHAT, CDR2 FNYEAQ (reference sequence). V was shortened by 1 base and J by 5 bases, with 9 bases between the two germline ends. This CDR3 comprises 13 residues.